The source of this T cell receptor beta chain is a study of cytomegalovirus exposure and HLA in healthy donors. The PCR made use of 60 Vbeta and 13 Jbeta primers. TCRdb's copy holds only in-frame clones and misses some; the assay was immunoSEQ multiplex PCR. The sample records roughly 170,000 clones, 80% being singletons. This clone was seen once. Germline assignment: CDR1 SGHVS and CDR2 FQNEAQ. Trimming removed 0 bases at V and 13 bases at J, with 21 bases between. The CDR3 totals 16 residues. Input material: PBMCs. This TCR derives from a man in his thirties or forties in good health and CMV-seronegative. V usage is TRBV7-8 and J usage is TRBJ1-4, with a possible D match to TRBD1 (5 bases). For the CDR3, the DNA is TGTGCCAGCAGCTTAGCGTTCGGTGATGCCGTCGGGGGACTGTTTTTT. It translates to CASSLAFGDAVGGLFF.